This TCR beta chain was obtained from a study of blood T cell repertoires in COVID-19. The wider study: T cells, B-cell-depleted T cells, or PBMCs provided the cDNA or gDNA that served as material.

Authors' analysis steps: Amplification with reference gene primers provided the estimates of nucleated cell counts. Measured with immunoSEQ multiplex PCR; TCRdb has only the in-frame clones, and not every one. The DNA gave D and trimming, while V, J and clone size come from that table. The table shows roughly 240,000 clones, with approximately 86% occurring only once. The CDR3 length is 15 residues. J was trimmed by 6 bases and V by 6 bases; bases with no gene match: 9. From germline, CDR1 is MNHEY and CDR2 SMNVEV (reference sequence). The clonotype was recovered from a man between 18 and 29 years old with active or convalescent COVID-19. V usage is TRBV27 and J usage is TRBJ2-2; 8 nucleotides agree with TRBD1. The sequenced sample consisted of peripheral blood. The CDR3 nucleotides are TGTGCCAGCAGCCTCGGACAGGGAACGTCCGGGGAGCTGTTTTTT. Protein product: CASSLGQGTSGELFF.